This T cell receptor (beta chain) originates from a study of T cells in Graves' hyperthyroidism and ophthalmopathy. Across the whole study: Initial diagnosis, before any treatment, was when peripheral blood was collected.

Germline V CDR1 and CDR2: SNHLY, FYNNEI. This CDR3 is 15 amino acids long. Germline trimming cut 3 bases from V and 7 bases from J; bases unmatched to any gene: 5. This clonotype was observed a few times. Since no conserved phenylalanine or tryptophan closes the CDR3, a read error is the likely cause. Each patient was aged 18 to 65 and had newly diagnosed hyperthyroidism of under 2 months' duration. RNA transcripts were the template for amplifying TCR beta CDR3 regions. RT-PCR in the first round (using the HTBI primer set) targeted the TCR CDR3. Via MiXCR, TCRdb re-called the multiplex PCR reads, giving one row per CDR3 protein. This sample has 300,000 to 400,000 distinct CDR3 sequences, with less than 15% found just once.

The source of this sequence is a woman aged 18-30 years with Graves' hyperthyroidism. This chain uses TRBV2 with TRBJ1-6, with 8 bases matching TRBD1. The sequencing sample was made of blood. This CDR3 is CASSDSRGQNSPLHL. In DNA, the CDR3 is TGTGCCAGCAGTGACTCCAGGGGGCAAAATTCACCCCTCCACCTT.